This T cell receptor (beta chain) was retrieved from a study of cytomegalovirus exposure and HLA in healthy donors. There are a few counts of this clone. Its antigen is currently unknown. Overall study results and limits: The HLA-A and HLA-B alleles of most subjects were reportedly predicted accurately from TCR beta sequences. The authors listed around 150 TCR beta chains as cytomegalovirus-associated. Previously analyzed data showed that most TCR beta V segments were productive at a frequency of about 87% or about 30%.

Use of 60 Vbeta and 13 Jbeta primers characterized the PCR. As processed by the authors: In a later analysis, of around 83 million unique beta chains, 9 million to 11 million appeared in at least two donors. The data were produced by immunoSEQ multiplex PCR, yet TCRdb's version contains in-frame clones alone and is incomplete. That table furnishes V, J and clone size, whereas the DNA furnished D and trimming. Of 95,000 to 110,000 clones in the sample, over 9% were seen once. The germline V gene has CDR1 MNHNS and CDR2 SASEGT. The CDR3 is made up of 13 amino acids. The J segment lost 4 bases and the V segment lost 7 bases, leaving 7 bases of the junction unmatched.

V is TRBV6-1 and J is TRBJ2-7; TRBD2 matches 7 bases. The sequence derives from a middle-aged man in good health and CMV-seropositive. Source material: PBMCs. The CDR3 loop is CASTGGMLYEQYF. The CDR3 nucleotides are TGTGCCAGCACCGGGGGGATGTTGTACGAGCAGTACTTC.